These 23 T cell receptor beta chains originate from one sample sequenced in a study of shared clonotypes between healthy human individuals. TCRdb keeps only in-frame clones here, not all; method: immunoSEQ multiplex PCR. This table holds over a million clones, around 74% found once. The sequenced material came from memory CD4+ T cells sorted from blood. The subset was: CD45RA-negative fraction. The receptors derive from a man between 18 and 35 years old in good health.

The chain is built from TRBV29-1 and TRBJ1-2; no definite D call. The V and J ends lost 0 bases and 0 bases respectively, with 11 bases between them. The CDR3 sequence is 15 residues long. In germline, CDR1 is SQVTM, CDR2 ANQGSEA. The CDR3 here is CSVEDRNKANYGYTF. The DNA for the CDR3 is TGCAGCGTTGAAGATCGGAATAAAGCTAACTATGGCTACACCTTC.

The gene calls are TRBV11-2 and TRBJ1-1; D gene unclear. Between the trimmed V and J ends, which lost 1 base and 4 bases, there was a span of 4 bases. The CDR3 runs 12 residues. Per germline, CDR1 SGHAT and CDR2 FQNNGV. CDR3 residues: CASSLVRTEAFF. DNA of the CDR3: TGTGCCAGCAGCTTAGTACGCACTGAAGCTTTCTTT. The whole variable domain, filled in from reference TRBV11-2 and TRBJ1-1, reads EAGVAQSPRYKIIEKRQSVAFWCNPISGHATLYWYQQILGQGPKLLIQFQNNGVVDDSQLPKDRFSAERLKGVDSTLKIQPAKLEDSAVYLCASSLVRTEAFFGQGTRLTVV.

The V and J genes are TRBV10-1 and TRBJ2-7, with D possibly being TRBD2 (7 bases). The CDR3 is made up of 13 amino acids. Germline CDR1 WNHNN, CDR2 SYGVQD (reference sequence). Trimming removed 0 bases from V and 9 bases from J, with 12 bases in between. This CDR3 reads CASSESGGQGQYF. Here the CDR3 DNA reads TGCGCCAGCAGTGAGTCCGGGGGGCAGGGGCAGTACTTC.

For the CDR3, the DNA is TGCGCCAGCAGCTTGGGTTATACTGGGGCCAACGTCCTGACTTTC. Its protein product is CASSLGYTGANVLTF. This chain connects TRBV5-1 to TRBJ2-6, with D uncertain. With 0 bases removed from V and 2 bases from J, the gap between germline ends came to 6 bases. This CDR3 spans 15 amino acids. Germline loops: CDR1 SGHRS, CDR2 YFSETQ.

This clone was picked up a small number of times. The DNA for the CDR3 is TGCAGCGTTGAGGACCCGGCGGATGGCTACACCTTC. Translating gives CSVEDPADGYTF. The gene calls are TRBV29-1 and TRBJ1-2; no reliable D call. Germline CDR1 is SQVTM and CDR2 is ANQGSEA. The CDR3 is 12 residues long. Trimming left V 3 bases short and J 6 bases short, with 11 bases between.

In this sample, this clone turned up once. The J gene is TRBJ2-7, the V gene TRBV27, with D possibly being TRBD1 (7 bases). This CDR3 region has 18 residues. Trimming removed 1 base from V and 2 bases from J, with 21 bases in between. In germline, CDR1 is MNHEY, CDR2 SMNVEV (reference sequence). The CDR3 is CASSLYPPRRGEAYEQYF. The CDR3, as DNA: TGTGCCAGCAGTTTATACCCCCCCCGCAGGGGGGAAGCCTACGAGCAGTACTTC.

The CDR3 protein is CASSQELFEQVASPLHF. DNA for the CDR3: TGTGCCAGCAGCCAAGAGCTTTTTGAACAGGTAGCGTCACCCCTCCACTTT. The rearrangement uses TRBV4-2 and TRBJ1-6, with D possibly TRBD1 on 5 matching bases. Germline V CDR1 and CDR2: LGHNA, YNFKEQ. This CDR3 region has 17 residues. V lost 0 bases, J lost 10 bases, and 19 bases lay in between.

The chain links TRBV11-2 to TRBJ2-1; D remains unclear. CDR1 and CDR2 (germline): SGHAT, FQNNGV. This CDR3 is 12 amino acids long. The V end was cut by 0 bases, the J end by 9 bases, with 6 bases between. CDR3: CASSLERSEQFF. CDR3 coding DNA: TGTGCCAGCAGCTTAGAAAGAAGTGAGCAGTTCTTC.

This clone was observed a handful of times. The CDR3 nucleotides read TGTGCCAGCAGCCAGACCGGGGGGAGCTCCTACGAGCAGTACTTC. This codes for CASSQTGGSSYEQYF. This chain connects TRBV2 to TRBJ2-7, with 7 bases aligning to TRBD2. The J segment lost 0 bases and the V segment lost 6 bases, leaving 8 bases of the junction unmatched. The CDR3 sequence is 15 residues long. Germline V gene data show CDR1 as SNHLY and CDR2 as FYNNEI.

The genes are TRBV19 and TRBJ2-1, with 8 bases fitting TRBD2. CDR1 LNHDA and CDR2 SQIVND come from the germline V gene (reference sequence). Trimming cost V 6 bases and J 4 bases; bases outside gene matches: 11. The CDR3 sequence is 16 residues long. CDR3 protein: CASRDRLAPRYNEQFF. The CDR3 nucleotides are TGTGCCAGTAGAGATAGACTAGCGCCAAGGTACAATGAGCAGTTCTTC. The variable domain in full, with the rest retrieved from reference TRBV19 and TRBJ2-1, is DGGITQSPKYLFRKEGQNVTLSCEQNLNHDAMYWYRQDPGQGLRLIYYSQIVNDFQKGDIAEGYSVSREKKESFPLTVTSAQKNPTAFYLCASRDRLAPRYNEQFFGPGTRLTVL.

This sequence joins TRBV30 and TRBJ2-1; D remains unclear. The germline CDR1 and CDR2 sequences are GTSNPN and SVGIG (reference sequence). The CDR3 spans 11 residues. V was clipped by 4 bases and J by 6 bases, with 7 bases between them. CDR3 amino acids: CAWTQSNEQFF. The CDR3 nucleotides are TGTGCCTGGACCCAGTCCAATGAGCAGTTCTTC.

V usage is TRBV5-4 and J usage is TRBJ2-3; 10 bases map to TRBD2. Unmatched junction bases numbered 6, after V lost 3 bases and J lost 2 bases. Germline-derived CDR1 and CDR2 are SGHNT and YYREEE (reference sequence). There are 16 residues in the CDR3. The CDR3 region is CASSSLLAGITDTQYF. The CDR3 nucleotides are TGTGCCAGCAGCTCCTTACTAGCGGGGATCACAGATACGCAGTATTTT.

Only a few counts were recorded for this clone. V and J are TRBV10-3 and TRBJ1-5; D ambiguous. Trimming took 2 bases from V and 8 from J, leaving 10 bases between them. From germline, CDR1 is ENHRY and CDR2 SYGVKD. The length of the CDR3 is 13 residues. The DNA for the CDR3 is TGTGCCATCAGTGAGGGAGTAGAGAAGCCCCAGCATTTT. The encoded protein is CAISEGVEKPQHF.

This chain links TRBV4-1 with TRBJ2-7; D call uncertain. The CDR3 contains 13 residues. Between the trimmed V and J ends, which lost 4 bases and 7 bases, there was a span of 14 bases. Germline CDR1 reads MGHRA; CDR2 reads YSYEKL. CDR3 DNA: TGCGCCAGCAGCCCCCCAATGACGGAGGAGCAGTACTTC. Translating it yields CASSPPMTEEQYF.

This chain uses TRBV7-2 with TRBJ2-5; 10 bases align to TRBD2. The CDR3 has 17 residues. The V gene end was trimmed by 4 bases and the J gene end by 7 bases; junction bases not matched to a gene: 15. Germline values: CDR1 SGHTA, CDR2 FQGNSA. This CDR3 reads CASSSYFASGSGGTQYF. CDR3 nucleotide sequence: TGTGCCAGCAGCTCGTATTTCGCTAGCGGGAGCGGCGGGACCCAGTACTTC.

The sample holds many counts of this clone. The chain links TRBV14 to TRBJ2-7, with 7 bases aligning to TRBD2. The CDR3 sequence is 13 residues long. V shed 6 bases and J 4 bases; nucleotides not matched to a gene: 6. Per the germline V gene, CDR1 is SGHDN and CDR2 is FVKESK. The CDR3 here is CASRLREQYEQYF. The CDR3 bases are TGTGCCAGCAGACTGCGGGAGCAATACGAGCAGTACTTC.

This clone was detected once. J is TRBJ1-5 and V is TRBV10-3; 7 nucleotides agree with TRBD1. The CDR3 spans 14 residues. The germline V gene encodes CDR1 ENHRY and CDR2 SYGVKD. The V and J ends lost 2 bases and 7 bases, in that order; junction bases with no gene match: 5. The CDR3 region has the DNA TGTGCCATCAGTGAGCAAGGGGGCCAACAGCCCCAGCATTTT. This encodes CAISEQGGQQPQHF.

The V gene is TRBV2, the J gene TRBJ2-7; the D is unclear. Germline CDR1 SNHLY, CDR2 FYNNEI. With 6 bases removed from V and 2 bases from J, the gap between germline ends came to 11 bases. The CDR3 runs to 13 residues. The CDR3 sequence is CASRWAYAYEQYF. In nucleotides, the CDR3 is TGTGCCAGCAGGTGGGCCTACGCCTACGAGCAGTACTTC.

This sequence joins TRBV2 and TRBJ2-2; TRBD2 is a possible D gene (7 bases). The CDR3 length is 14 residues. V lost 0 bases, J lost 6 bases, and 8 bases lay in between. Germline loops: CDR1 SNHLY, CDR2 FYNNEI. The CDR3 nucleotides read TGTGCCAGCAGTGAAGCGGGGGGGCCCGGGGAGCTGTTTTTT. Translating it yields CASSEAGGPGELFF.

This clone was seen only once. The rearrangement joins TRBV9 to TRBJ1-2; maybe TRBD1 (6 bases). CDR3 length equals 15 residues. The germline V gene encodes CDR1 SGDLS and CDR2 YYNGEE. V dropped 3 bases and J dropped 5 bases, with 17 bases sitting between them. The CDR3 DNA follows: TGTGCCAGCAGCGGGACACCGACAGGTCCGTATGGCTACACCTTC. Its translation is CASSGTPTGPYGYTF. The entire variable domain, with the rest obtained from reference TRBV9 and TRBJ1-2, is as follows: DSGVTQTPKHLITATGQRVTLRCSPRSGDLSVYWYQQSLDQGLQFLIQYYNGEERAKGNILERFSAQQFPDLHSELNLSSLELGDSALYFCASSGTPTGPYGYTFGSGTRLTVV.

The chain is built from TRBV5-6 and TRBJ2-7, with D possibly being TRBD1 (6 bases). V was pared by 1 base and J by 1 base, with 12 bases between. CDR1 is SGHDT and CDR2 is YYEEEE in the germline V gene. This CDR3 spans 15 amino acids. CDR3 DNA: TGTGCCAGCAGCTTGAAATACAGGGTATCCTACGAGCAGTACTTC. Residues: CASSLKYRVSYEQYF.

This clone was observed a handful of times. The gene calls are TRBV19 and TRBJ1-1, with 7 bases matching TRBD1. Germline V gene sequence: CDR1 LNHDA, CDR2 SQIVND (reference sequence). V trimming: 5 bases; J trimming: 2 bases; junction bases outside the gene matches: 5. CDR3 length equals 14 residues. The CDR3 spells CASSGRGLNTEAFF. The CDR3 nucleotides are TGTGCCAGTAGTGGGAGGGGGCTTAACACTGAAGCTTTCTTT.

The chain carries TRBV5-5 and TRBJ1-4; D remains unclear. V lost 4 bases and J 0 bases, leaving 7 bases between the germline ends. The CDR3 is 14 residues long. Germline V gene sequence: CDR1 SGHKS, CDR2 YYEKEE (reference sequence). CDR3 nucleotide sequence: TGTGCCAGCAGCATGGCGGCAACTAATGAAAAACTGTTTTTT. Translated, it gives CASSMAATNEKLFF.